This T cell receptor beta chain was recovered during a study of beta chain features in type 1 diabetes. General study findings and limits: Type 1 diabetes patients had moderately but significantly shorter TCRB CDR3s in all four CD4+ subsets.

Reverse transcribing all isolated RNA meant expressed TCRB transcripts were sequenced. Assay used: immunoSEQ multiplex PCR; TCRdb lists only in-frame clones, some missing. The table records 630,000 or so clones, 11% to 15% of them present only once. Turning to this clone: Its antigen is not identified.

Per germline, CDR1 LGHNA and CDR2 YNFKEQ. V lost 3 bases and J lost 4; bases outside the gene matches: 7. The CDR3 extends over 16 amino acids. The rearrangement links TRBV4-2 to TRBJ2-5; 11 nucleotides align to TRBD2. The sequenced sample was naive CD4+ T cells from blood. The TCR comes from a man between 18 and 35 years old with type 1 diabetes. CDR3 sequence: CASSQIAGGPGETQYF. In nucleotides, the CDR3 is TGTGCCAGCAGCCAGATAGCGGGAGGGCCGGGAGAGACCCAGTACTTC.